This T cell receptor (beta chain) comes out of a study of blood T cells in healthy people across ages (dated by TCRdb to 2013 to 2016). With regard to the full study: In model experiments, roughly one uniquely barcoded TCR beta cDNA molecule per two T cells was captured by template switching. To avoid experimental bias, donors of different ages were distributed randomly across sequencing lanes. Donors were grouped into four age groups: young (average roughly 16 years), middle-aged (39), aged (over 55) and long-lived (approximately 78). Using the same blood draw, the study looked at two additional independent replicas of 1 million unique cDNA reads for two donors, one aged 18 to 30 and the other aged 80 or older. The study measured age-related changes in TCR beta repertoire diversity using deep sequencing normalized with unique cDNA molecular identifiers.

Points the paper makes about the study in general: Because the CMV infection status of the donors was unknown, age-related changes in expanded clonotypes may potentially have been confounded. Compared with the aged group, the long-lived group had more naive CD4+ T cells, fewer expanded clones and increased TCR diversity, a pattern suggesting age selection. Total diversity estimates from one million sequenced T cells were considered lower bounds and underestimates. The percentage of naive T cells measured by flow cytometry correlated strongly with observed TCR beta diversity. Since profiling was done on bulk unsorted PBMCs, naive and antigen-experienced compartments could not be conclusively compared. Observed TCR beta diversity per million T cells fell roughly linearly with age, and a significant reduction was already apparent by age roughly 41.

CDR1 SQVTM and CDR2 ANQGSEA were looked up in the germline V gene. V drops 3 bases and J drops 6 bases, leaving 14 bases in between. The CDR3 goes from the cysteine to the phenylalanine over 13 residues. Left in the record is the CDR3 DNA by itself, 39 bases read in frame from the first base. The library was made by 5' RACE. The data were produced on an Illumina HiSeq 2500. The second PCR ran for about 7 to 11 cycles and used a J-beta primer mix along with a sample-barcoded 5' primer. A unique molecular identifier was introduced onto each TCR beta cDNA molecule by a template-switch 5' adaptor carrying 12 random nucleotides. Each sample yielded at least 3 million CDR3-containing paired-end reads. All of the RNA was converted into first-strand cDNA using the Mint cDNA synthesis kit, with a TRBC-specific oligonucleotide serving as the primer. All cDNA was treated with uracil-DNA glycosylase and then went through a first 18-cycle PCR with the universal primers M1SS and BC2_uni_R. The paper's data handling went like this. Normalization of each sample was performed by random selection of 1 million high-quality reads, each carrying a distinct molecular identifier. Reads sharing molecular identifiers were discarded rather than binned into consensus sequences. MiTCR, with a Q25 quality threshold and the strictest error-elimination algorithm, was used for CDR3 identification, clonotype clustering and error correction. A nonparametric unseen species model with Euler transformation was used to estimate a lower bound on total TCR beta diversity. Using fastp trimming at Q25 and MiXCR clonotype assembly, TCRdb reanalyzed the public sequencing data and kept in-frame beta chains. Rows matching on CDR3 protein sequence are summarized as one entry with the most common DNA and genes. These V and J calls derive from TCRdb rather than the authors' analysis. This sample holds roughly 1,800,000 distinct CDR3 sequences; about 50% were observed only once. The biggest ten clones account for less than 2.5% of the sample.

The 39 donors, aged 6 to 90 years, were systemically healthy Caucasian individuals from Russia. Each donor gave ten milliliters of peripheral blood, drawn into EDTA-treated Vacutainer tubes. PBMCs were isolated by Ficoll-Paque density-gradient centrifugation, with at least 6 million obtained per sample. Trizol reagent was used to extract total RNA from PBMCs, with at least 5 micrograms per sample. The percentages of naive CD45RAhigh/CD27high T cells were determined by flow cytometry on a PBMC aliquot from every donor. Details on this clonotype: Its binding antigen is unknown. No quality values exist for individual bases; no much larger clone is one base distant.

This receptor was obtained from a woman in her thirties or forties in good health. Sequences were obtained from blood. The chain joins TRBV29-1 to TRBJ1-2, with the D segment identity uncertain. The nucleotide sequence is TGCAGCGTTGAGGATAGGGCCAACGATGGCTACACCTTC. Translated, it gives CSVEDRANDGYTF.